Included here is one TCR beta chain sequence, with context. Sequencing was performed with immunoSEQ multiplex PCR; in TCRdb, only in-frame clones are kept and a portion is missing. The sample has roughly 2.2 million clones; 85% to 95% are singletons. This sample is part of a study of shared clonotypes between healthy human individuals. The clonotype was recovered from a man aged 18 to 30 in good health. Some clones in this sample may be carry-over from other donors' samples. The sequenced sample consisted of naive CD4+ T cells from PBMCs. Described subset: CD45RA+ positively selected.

The CDR3 coding sequence is TGTGCCAGCAGCTTGGGGCTTAGCGGGAGTCCCAGCACAGATACGCAGTATTTT. It specifies CASSLGLSGSPSTDTQYF. This chain connects TRBV5-4 to TRBJ2-3, with 9 bases lining up with TRBD2. V lost 0 bases, J lost 0 bases, and 8 bases stayed unmatched. This CDR3 is 18 amino acids long. Germline V gene sequence: CDR1 SGHNT, CDR2 YYREEE (reference sequence). Full variable domain (missing parts from reference TRBV5-4 and TRBJ2-3): ETGVTQSPTHLIKTRGQQVTLRCSSQSGHNTVSWYQQALGQGPQFIFQYYREEENGRGNFPPRFSGLQFPNYSSELNVNALELDDSALYLCASSLGLSGSPSTDTQYFGPGTRLTVL.